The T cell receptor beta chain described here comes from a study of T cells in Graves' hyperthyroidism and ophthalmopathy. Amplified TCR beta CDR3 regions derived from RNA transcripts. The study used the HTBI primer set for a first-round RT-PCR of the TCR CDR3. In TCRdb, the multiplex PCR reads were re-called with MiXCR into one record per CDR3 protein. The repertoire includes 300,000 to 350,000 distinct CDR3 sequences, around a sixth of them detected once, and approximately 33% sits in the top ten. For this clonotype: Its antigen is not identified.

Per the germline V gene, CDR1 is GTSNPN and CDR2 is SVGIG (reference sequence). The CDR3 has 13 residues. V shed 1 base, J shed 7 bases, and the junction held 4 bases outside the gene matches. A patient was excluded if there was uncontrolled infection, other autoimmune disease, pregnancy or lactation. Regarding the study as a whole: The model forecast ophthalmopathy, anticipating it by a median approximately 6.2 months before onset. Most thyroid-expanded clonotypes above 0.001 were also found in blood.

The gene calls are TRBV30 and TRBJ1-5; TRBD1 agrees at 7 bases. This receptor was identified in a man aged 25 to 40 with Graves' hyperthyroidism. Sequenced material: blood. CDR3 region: CAWSDRDSQPQHF. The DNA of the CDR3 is TGTGCCTGGAGTGATAGGGACAGCCAGCCCCAGCATTTT. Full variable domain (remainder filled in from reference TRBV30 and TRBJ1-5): SQTIHQWPATLVQPVGSPLSLECTVEGTSNPNLYWYRQAAGRGLQLLFYSVGIGQISSEVPQNLSASRPQDRQFILSSKKLLLSDSGFYLCAWSDRDSQPQHFGDGTRLSIL.